These 29 T cell receptor beta chains share one sample of origin, sequenced in a study of cytomegalovirus exposure and HLA in healthy donors. Both 60 Vbeta primers and 13 Jbeta primers went into the PCR. The table came from immunoSEQ multiplex PCR; TCRdb's copy has only in-frame clones and leaves some out. The sample comprises some 120,000 clones, about 8.6% of which are singletons, and approximately 6% rests with the top ten. What was sequenced was PBMCs. These receptors all come from a woman aged 40 to 49 in good health and CMV-seropositive.

A few counts support this clone. CDR3 sequence: CASSLGGQTYEQYF. CDR3 DNA: TGTGCCAGCAGCCTAGGGGGACAAACCTACGAGCAGTACTTC. This chain connects TRBV6-5 to TRBJ2-7; D perhaps matches TRBD1 (6 bases). CDR3 length: 14 residues. V was clipped by 6 bases and J by 2 bases, with 14 bases between them. Germline values: CDR1 MNHEY, CDR2 SVGAGI.

This chain connects TRBV4-1 to TRBJ2-7; perhaps TRBD1 as D (6 bases). V gave up 1 base and J gave up 7 bases, with 11 bases separating them. CDR1 and CDR2 (germline): MGHRA, YSYEKL. The CDR3 loop spans 13 amino acids. The CDR3 sequence is CASSQGGGGEQYF. DNA of the CDR3: TGCGCCAGCAGCCAAGGAGGGGGTGGAGAGCAGTACTTC.

To note about this clone: One end of the junction varies from germline; a read error may be responsible. Other DNA sequences within the sample encode an identical CDR3. J is TRBJ1-5 and V is TRBV9; 8 bases are shared with TRBD1. Germline lookup yields CDR1 SGDLS and CDR2 YYNGEE. CDR3 length equals 13 residues. CDR3 amino acids: CASSGQGDQPQHF. In nucleotides, the CDR3 is TGCGCCAGCAGCGGACAGGGCGATCAGCCCCAGCATTTT. Together with reference TRBV9 and TRBJ1-5, the CDR3 gives the full variable domain: DSGVTQTPKHLITATGQRVTLRCSPRSGDLSVYWYQQSLDQGLQFLIQYYNGEERAKGNILERFSAQQFPDLHSELNLSSLELGDSALYFCASSGQGDQPQHFGDGTRLSIL.

This clone was detected a few times. The chain employs TRBV7-9 and TRBJ2-3; D uncertain. The CDR3 runs 14 residues. The V end lost 6 bases, the J end lost 0 bases, and 10 bases lay between the germline ends. Germline CDR1 and CDR2: SEHNR and FQNEAQ (reference sequence). The CDR3: CASRAASSTDTQYF. The CDR3 DNA reads TGTGCCAGCAGGGCCGCTTCTAGCACAGATACGCAGTATTTT.

This chain joins TRBV5-6 and TRBJ2-1; the D gene is possibly TRBD1 (6 bases). This CDR3 is built from 16 residues. Trimming removed 0 bases from V and 3 bases from J, with 13 bases in between. CDR1 and CDR2 (germline): SGHDT, YYEEEE. The CDR3 loop reads CASSLEQGIFYNEQFF. Written as DNA, the CDR3 is TGTGCCAGCAGCTTGGAGCAGGGGATTTTCTACAATGAGCAGTTCTTC.

The V call is TRBV7-2, the J call TRBJ2-2; 12 nucleotides line up with TRBD2. The V segment lost 5 bases and the J segment 3 bases; nucleotides outside the gene matches: 4. This CDR3 is 16 amino acids long. CDR1 is SGHTA and CDR2 is FQGNSA in the germline V gene. Here the CDR3 DNA reads TGTGCCAGCAGCGCCCGGACTAGCGGGGACACCGGGGAGCTGTTTTTT. Translation: CASSARTSGDTGELFF.

The CDR3 here is CASSAGLMSSGNTIYF. As DNA, the CDR3 is TGTGCCAGCAGCGCCGGTTTGATGAGCTCTGGAAACACCATATATTTT. The rearrangement joins TRBV9 to TRBJ1-3; no firm D call. The germline V and J ends were trimmed by 3 bases and 0 bases, with 13 bases remaining between them. CDR1 is SGDLS and CDR2 is YYNGEE in the germline V gene. The CDR3 is made up of 16 amino acids.

This chain joins TRBV5-1 and TRBJ1-2; the match to TRBD1 covers 10 bases. The CDR3 sequence is 15 residues long. Germline CDR1 reads SGHRS; CDR2 reads YFSETQ. Unmatched junction bases numbered 7, after V lost 4 bases and J lost 4 bases. The CDR3 here is CASSPRDRGLYGYTF. The CDR3 region has the DNA TGCGCCAGCAGCCCCCGGGACAGGGGACTCTATGGCTACACCTTC.

CDR3 DNA: TGTGCCTGGACGTCGTCCAGGGGTAGCGAGCAGTACTTC. It specifies CAWTSSRGSEQYF. This chain joins TRBV30 and TRBJ2-7; weak D call: TRBD1 (6 bases). V lost 4 bases to trimming and J lost 6 bases, with 16 bases between them. Germline assignment: CDR1 GTSNPN and CDR2 SVGIG (reference sequence). CDR3 size: 13 residues.

The chain couples TRBV7-8 to TRBJ1-5; no clear D gene. The V gene lost 3 bases and the J gene lost 5 bases, with 17 bases spanning the gap. From germline, CDR1 is SGHVS and CDR2 FQNEAQ. This CDR3 has 16 residues. The CDR3 DNA sequence: TGTGCCAGCAGCTTGAGGAGGAAAGTAGCCTATCAGCCCCAGCATTTT. This gives the protein CASSLRRKVAYQPQHF.

The rearrangement joins TRBV6-4 to TRBJ2-3; weak D call: TRBD2 (5 bases). The ends were cut back, 3 bases at V and 4 bases at J, with 11 bases in the middle. Germline V CDR1 and CDR2: MRHNA, SNTAGT. The CDR3 consists of 14 residues. CDR3 DNA: TGTGCCAGCAGTGATTTTTCGGGGTCAGATACGCAGTATTTT. Its translation is CASSDFSGSDTQYF.

A few counts support this clone. The V call is TRBV6-5, the J call TRBJ1-6, with D tentatively TRBD1 (6 bases). Trimming left V 8 bases short and J 10 bases short, with 18 bases between. This CDR3 contains 14 residues. CDR1 MNHEY and CDR2 SVGAGI come from the germline V gene. DNA for the CDR3: TGTGCCAGCTTCCCGGGGGGCTTGGGGTCACCCCTCCACTTT. Residues: CASFPGGLGSPLHF.

There are a few counts of this clone. CDR3 coding DNA: TGCGCCAGCAGCTTGACTAGATACAATGAGCAGTTCTTC. Amino acid sequence: CASSLTRYNEQFF. The chain has TRBV5-1 and TRBJ2-1, with a possible D match to TRBD2 (5 bases). The V gene lost 1 base and the J gene lost 4 bases, with 6 bases spanning the gap. Per germline, CDR1 SGHRS and CDR2 YFSETQ. This CDR3 has 13 residues.

There are a few counts of this clone. The chain is built from TRBV25-1 and TRBJ2-1; 7 nucleotides line up with TRBD2. Germline CDR1 and CDR2: MGHDK and SYGVNS. The CDR3 has 18 residues. V lost 3 bases, J lost 3 bases, and 14 bases stayed unmatched. This CDR3 reads CASSEFGSASGDYNEQFF. The CDR3 nucleotides are TGTGCCAGCAGTGAGTTCGGTAGTGCGAGCGGGGACTACAATGAGCAGTTCTTC.

The rearrangement links TRBV5-4 to TRBJ1-1; 7 bases agree with TRBD1. The CDR3 is 14 residues long. Trimming at V came to 6 bases and at J to 1 base, leaving 6 bases not matched to a gene. Germline V lookup: CDR1 SGHNT, CDR2 YYREEE (reference sequence). Here the CDR3 DNA reads TGTGCCAGCAAAGTACGGACAGGGAACACTGAAGCTTTCTTT. This sequence encodes CASKVRTGNTEAFF.

This clone came up a few times. The chain has TRBV15 and TRBJ1-1; possibly TRBD1 for D (6 bases). Germline CDR1 LNHNV, CDR2 YYDKDF (reference sequence). CDR3 length: 17 residues. Trimming took off 1 base at V and 5 bases at J, with 20 bases between the two ends. CDR3: CATSRGIVEEGVTEAFF. The CDR3 DNA is TGTGCCACCAGCAGAGGAATCGTAGAAGAGGGGGTGACTGAAGCTTTCTTT.

The chain links TRBV2 to TRBJ1-6; 11 positions agree with TRBD1. V lost 7 bases, J lost 7 bases, and 6 bases stayed unmatched. Looked up from germline, CDR1 is SNHLY and CDR2 is FYNNEI. The CDR3 covers 15 residues. This CDR3 is CASNPDRGHNSPLHF. The CDR3 DNA is TGTGCCAGCAATCCGGACAGGGGGCACAATTCACCCCTCCACTTT.

V and J are TRBV6-5 and TRBJ1-1; no clear D gene. From germline, CDR1 is MNHEY and CDR2 SVGAGI. V lost 2 bases, J lost 6 bases, and 4 bases lay in between. The CDR3 sequence is 11 residues long. The CDR3 DNA is TGTGCCAGCAGTTACGGGCCTGAAGCTTTCTTT. Translating gives CASSYGPEAFF.

This rearrangement joins TRBV18 to TRBJ1-2, with a possible D match to TRBD1 (6 bases). Trimming took 3 bases from V and 6 from J, leaving 8 bases between them. CDR1 is KGHSH and CDR2 is LQKENI in the germline V gene. The CDR3 covers 12 residues. Written as DNA, the CDR3 is TGTGCCAGCTCACCCGCAGGGGATGGCTACACCTTC. This sequence encodes CASSPAGDGYTF.

There are a few counts of this clone. This chain's CDR3 is CASSLAGGVNGYTF. CDR3 bases: TGCGCCAGCAGCTTGGCAGGGGGCGTAAACGGCTACACCTTC. The J gene is TRBJ1-2, the V gene TRBV5-1, with 8 bases matching TRBD1. Germline lookup yields CDR1 SGHRS and CDR2 YFSETQ. The CDR3 runs to 14 residues. V shed 0 bases, J shed 8 bases, and the junction held 6 bases outside the gene matches. Supplemented by reference TRBV5-1 and TRBJ1-2, the full variable domain reads KAGVTQTPRYLIKTRGQQVTLSCSPISGHRSVSWYQQTPGQGLQFLFEYFSETQRNKGNFPGRFSGRQFSNSRSEMNVSTLELGDSALYLCASSLAGGVNGYTFGSGTRLTVV.

A few counts support this clone. The rearrangement uses TRBV28 and TRBJ1-6, with 8 bases matching TRBD1. The J segment lost 7 bases and the V segment lost 5 bases, leaving 10 bases of the junction unmatched. CDR3 length: 16 residues. Germline V gene sequence: CDR1 MDHEN, CDR2 SYDVKM. CDR3 DNA: TGTGCCAGCAGTCCGTGGACAGGGTATGGCAATTCACCCCTCCACTTT. Protein: CASSPWTGYGNSPLHF.

As regards this clone: Other DNA sequences from this sample encode an identical CDR3 as well. This chain connects TRBV18 to TRBJ1-5, with a possible D match to TRBD1 (5 bases). V shed 3 bases and J shed 5 bases, with 8 bases lying between them. Looked up from germline, CDR1 is KGHSH and CDR2 is LQKENI. The CDR3 extends over 13 amino acids. The CDR3 is CASSPGGDQPQHF. The CDR3 DNA follows: TGTGCCAGCTCACCGGGGGGGGATCAGCCCCAGCATTTT.

The chain has TRBV30 and TRBJ1-2, with no clear D. This CDR3 is built from 12 residues. Germline lookup yields CDR1 GTSNPN and CDR2 SVGIG (reference sequence). V was trimmed by 7 bases and J by 4 bases, leaving 13 bases between them. CDR3 nucleotide sequence: TGTGCCTACGCAAAAGGAGGCTATGGCTACACCTTC. Translation gives CAYAKGGYGYTF.

This clone was picked up a small number of times. J is TRBJ1-5 and V is TRBV25-1, with 7 bases fitting TRBD1. The length of the CDR3 is 16 residues. Looked up from germline, CDR1 is MGHDK and CDR2 is SYGVNS. Losses at the gene ends were 8 bases for V and 2 bases for J; bases not matched to a gene: 12. CDR3 nucleotide sequence: TGTGCCAGCTCGTTTATCGCACAGGGGTGCAATCAGCCCCAGCATTTT. Its translation: CASSFIAQGCNQPQHF.

This chain links TRBV6-5 with TRBJ1-2; a possible D gene is TRBD1 (5 bases). The germline CDR1 and CDR2 sequences are MNHEY and SVGAGI. V was pared by 6 bases and J by 4 bases, with 9 bases between. The CDR3 covers 12 residues. CDR3 protein: CASRRTSYGYTF. CDR3 sequence (DNA): TGTGCCAGCAGGCGGACATCCTATGGCTACACCTTC.

The table lists this clone with a few counts. The junction differs from germline at one of its ends, possibly a read error. The rearrangement joins TRBV7-2 to TRBJ1-4; D ambiguous. Germline V gives CDR1 SGHTA, CDR2 FQGNSA. The length of the CDR3 is 13 residues. CDR3 protein: CASSLAEGEKLFF. The CDR3, as DNA: TGTGCCAGCAGCCTAGCGGAGGGTGAAAAACTGTTTTTT.

This clone turned up a few times. This chain connects TRBV7-2 to TRBJ2-7; D perhaps matches TRBD2 (6 bases). The CDR3 extends over 14 amino acids. Trimming cost V 6 bases and J 2 bases, with 14 bases left between them. Germline V lookup: CDR1 SGHTA, CDR2 FQGNSA. The CDR3: CASRPGDGTYEQYF. In DNA, the CDR3 is TGTGCCAGCAGGCCGGGGGACGGTACCTACGAGCAGTACTTC.

V is TRBV7-5 and J is TRBJ2-7; the table's TRBD2 call for D was not verified on the DNA. TRBV7-5 is a documented pseudogene. The CDR3 spans 13 residues. The CDR3 sequence is CVRSLALSYEQYF. CDR3 DNA sequence: TGTGTCAGAAGCTTAGCCCTCTCCTACGAGCAGTACTTC.

This clone was found a few times. This rearrangement joins TRBV6-5 to TRBJ1-2; 7 bases map to TRBD1. Germline-derived CDR1 and CDR2 are MNHEY and SVGAGI. J gave up 0 bases and V 6 bases, and 7 bases lay outside the gene matches. The CDR3 is 15 amino acids. DNA for the CDR3: TGTGCCAGCAGCACCGACAGGGATCCTAACTATGGCTACACCTTC. Translation: CASSTDRDPNYGYTF.